A selection of T cell receptor beta chains follows, all from one sample in a study of technical replicates of blood from a few donors. Measured with immunoSEQ multiplex PCR; TCRdb has only the in-frame clones, and not every one. The data show 76,000 or so clones, approximately 83% seen once. The specimen sequenced was PBMCs. Every receptor here comes from a human donor in good health. Some clones in this sample may be carry-over from other donors' samples. Both conserved end residues are part of each CDR3. The D gene is left open where the match is weak. Not all rows give a size; the values are once, few, many and, for expanded clones, a class.

>TRBV27|-|TRBJ1-5|-
TGTGCCAGCAGTCCCGGGGGGGGGAAGAATCAGCCCCAGCATTTT
CASSPGGGKNQPQHF
>TRBV9|-|TRBJ2-7|-
TGTGCCAGCAGCCAGGCGGGAACCTACGAGCAGTACTTC
CASSQAGTYEQYF
>TRBV30|-|TRBJ2-7|TRBD2
TGTGCCTGGGAAGAAGGGGCTAGCGGGATCTCCTACGAGCAGTACTTC
CAWEEGASGISYEQYF
>TRBV14|-|TRBJ1-1|-
TGTGCCAGCAGCACACCCAGGGATATAAACACTGAAGCTTTCTTT
CASSTPRDINTEAFF
>TRBV6-5|-|TRBJ1-5|TRBD1
TGTGCCACCCAAGGAGGGGGCAGCCAGCCCCAGCATTTT
CATQGGGSQPQHF
>TRBV19|-|TRBJ2-7|TRBD2
TGTGCCAGTAGTACTAGCGGGAGCTACGAGCAGTACTTC
CASSTSGSYEQYF
>TRBV5-5|-|TRBJ1-2|-
TGTGCCAGCAGCTTGGCCTCTCAGGCGCCCGTCGGCTATGGCTACACCTTC
CASSLASQAPVGYGYTF
>TRBV7-8|-|TRBJ2-2|TRBD1
TGTGCCAGCAGCCACTTAGGCGGACAGGGTTCCGGGGAGCTGTTTTTT
CASSHLGGQGSGELFF
>TRBV5-6|-|TRBJ2-7|-
TGTGCCAGCAGCTTGCGAGGCTACGAGCAGTACTTC
CASSLRGYEQYF
>TRBV5-1|-|TRBJ2-7|TRBD1
TGCGCCAGCAGCTCGTCCGGGACAGGGACCTCCGAGCAGTACTTC
CASSSSGTGTSEQYF
>TRBV7-9|medium-sized|TRBJ2-7|-
TGTGCCAGCAGCCCCCCGGGGGAGCCCTACGAGCAGTACTTC
CASSPPGEPYEQYF
>TRBV7-9|-|TRBJ1-1|-
TGTGCCAGCAGCCAGCAGGGGAAGGGGACTGAAGCTTTCTTT
CASSQQGKGTEAFF
>TRBV7-9|-|TRBJ1-1|-
TGTGCCAGCAGCTTAGGCAGAATGAACACTGAAGCTTTCTTT
CASSLGRMNTEAFF
>TRBV25-1|-|TRBJ2-5|TRBD1
TGTGCCAGCAGTGAGACAGGGTCTATTCCAGAGACCCAGTACTTC
CASSETGSIPETQYF
>TRBV27|-|TRBJ2-7|-
TGTGCCAGCAGTTTCTCAGACACGGATTACGAGCAGTACTTC
CASSFSDTDYEQYF
>TRBV5-1|-|TRBJ1-2|TRBD1
TGCGCCAGCAGCGATACAGGGGCGTATGGCTACACCTTC
CASSDTGAYGYTF
>TRBV4-3|-|TRBJ2-3|-
TGCGCCAGCAGCTCAAGGGGTCAGAGCACAGATACGCAGTATTTT
CASSSRGQSTDTQYF
>TRBV9|-|TRBJ2-3|TRBD2
TGTGCCAGCAGCGTAGCGGGGGGGGCCCGGGATACGCAGTATTTT
CASSVAGGARDTQYF
>TRBV6-5|-|TRBJ2-3|TRBD2
TGTGCCAGCAGTTACGGGCGGGAGGTCGTGGATACGCAGTATTTT
CASSYGREVVDTQYF
>TRBV4-3|-|TRBJ2-3|TRBD1
TGCGCCAGCAGCCAAGATCGGGCAGGGGGACCCACAGATACGCAGTATTTT
CASSQDRAGGPTDTQYF
>TRBV2|few|TRBJ1-1|-
TGTGCCAGCACCACCGGCCCCCCGGGGACTGAAGCTTTCTTT
CASTTGPPGTEAFF
>TRBV11-2|-|TRBJ2-4|-
TGTGCCAGCAGCTTAGTGTGGGGCAACCCGCTTCAGTACTTC
CASSLVWGNPLQYF
>TRBV19|-|TRBJ2-5|-
TGTGCCAGTAGTATAGGCGCGACCCAGTACTTC
CASSIGATQYF
>TRBV19|-|TRBJ2-7|-
TGTGCCAGTTCTACTGGTGGCGAGCAGTACTTC
CASSTGGEQYF
>TRBV18|-|TRBJ2-1|TRBD2
TGTGCCAGCTCACCAATCTTGATAGCGGGAGGTTACGACAATGAGCAGTTCTTC
CASSPILIAGGYDNEQFF
>TRBV4-1|-|TRBJ1-5|TRBD1
TGCGCCAGCAGCCCCTGGGGACAGGGGATTAATCAGCCCCAGCATTTT
CASSPWGQGINQPQHF
>TRBV29-1|-|TRBJ1-1|-
TGCAGCGTTGAGGACGGGGTTGGGAACACTGAAGCTTTCTTT
CSVEDGVGNTEAFF
>TRBV5-6|-|TRBJ2-1|-
TGTGCCAGCAGCTCGGGTGGAGGGCTTGGGCAAAGTTACAATGAGCAGTTCTTC
CASSSGGGLGQSYNEQFF
>TRBV4-3|-|TRBJ1-1|-
TGCGCCAGCAGCCAAGAAGCCCCGGGGGCTGAAGCTTTCTTT
CASSQEAPGAEAFF
>TRBV7-9|-|TRBJ1-2|-
TGTGCCAGCAGCTTGGGCGGGAACTATGGCTACACCTTC
CASSLGGNYGYTF
>TRBV27|-|TRBJ2-7|TRBD2
TGTGCCAGCAGTTCCGGGGCTAGCGGGAACGAGCAGTACTTC
CASSSGASGNEQYF
>TRBV5-4|-|TRBJ1-2|-
TGTGCCAGCAGCTTGGGTATTGATGGCTACACCTTC
CASSLGIDGYTF
>TRBV27|few|TRBJ1-2|-
TGTGCCAGCAGTTTGGGGCACCACTATGGCTACACCTTC
CASSLGHHYGYTF
>TRBV29-1|-|TRBJ2-5|-
TGCAGCGTTGCCAGGGCCGAGACCCAGTACTTC
CSVARAETQYF
>TRBV5-5|-|TRBJ2-7|TRBD2
TGTGCCAGCAGCCTCAGGGAGGGATTTCTTTACGAGCAGTACTTC
CASSLREGFLYEQYF
>TRBV27|-|TRBJ2-7|-
TGTGCCAGCAGTCCGCCGTGGGGGGGCTTCTACGAGCAGTACTTC
CASSPPWGGFYEQYF
>TRBV29-1|once|TRBJ2-3|-
TGCAGCGTTGTTCCTAGCACAGATACGCAGTATTTT
CSVVPSTDTQYF
>TRBV11-1|-|TRBJ2-2|-
TGTGCCAGCAGCAGGGGCCAACCGAACACCGGGGAGCTGTTTTTT
CASSRGQPNTGELFF
>TRBV4-1|-|TRBJ1-3|TRBD1
TGCGCCAGCAGCCAAGATCTCGTGCGACAGGGCTCTGGAAACACCATATATTTT
CASSQDLVRQGSGNTIYF
>TRBV10-3|-|TRBJ1-1|-
TGTGCCATCAGTGAGTCGGGTAGGGAGACCACTGAAGCTTTCTTT
CAISESGRETTEAFF
>TRBV27|-|TRBJ2-7|-
TGTGCCAGCAGTAAAACAGGGTGGGGGGGTTACGAGCAGTACTTC
CASSKTGWGGYEQYF
>TRBV6-5|-|TRBJ2-4|-
TGTGCCAGCACCACCACACGGGGGAACATTCAGTACTTC
CASTTTRGNIQYF
>TRBV29-1|-|TRBJ2-7|-
TGCAGCGTTTACGGGTCAGACTACGAGCAGTACTTC
CSVYGSDYEQYF
>TRBV5-8|-|TRBJ2-3|TRBD2
TGTGCCAGCAGCGGTAGCGGGAGGGCCCCGGATACGCAGTATTTT
CASSGSGRAPDTQYF
>TRBV19|-|TRBJ2-2|-
TGTGCCAGTAGTATGGACAGATTACCTACGGGAACCGGGGAGCTGTTTTTT
CASSMDRLPTGTGELFF
>TRBV5-5|-|TRBJ2-7|TRBD1
TGTGCCAGCAGCCTCACCACCGACAGGGTCTACGAGCAGTACTTC
CASSLTTDRVYEQYF
>TRBV5-4|-|TRBJ1-2|TRBD1
TGTGCCAGCAGCCGGGACAGGGACTATGGCTACACCTTC
CASSRDRDYGYTF